The 2 T cell receptor beta chains reported below all come from one sample, sequenced in a study of blood T cell repertoires in COVID-19. Profiling relied on immunoSEQ multiplex PCR, and the TCRdb table lists in-frame clones only, not all of them. The data hold about 270,000 clones, with 70% to 90% observed a single time. The sample taken for sequencing was PBMCs or T cells enriched from blood (not recorded which). The receptors were gathered from a young woman with acute COVID-19.

This chain connects TRBV3-1 (or the pseudogene TRBV3-2) to TRBJ2-3, with 11 bases lining up with TRBD1. CDR3 length: 15 amino acids. V was clipped by 4 bases and J by 5 bases; unmatched bases: 5. The germline V gene has CDR1 LGHDT and CDR2 YNNKEL (reference sequence). The CDR3 DNA sequence: TGTGCCAGCAGCCCAAGGACAGGGGGCGTAGATACGCAGTATTTT. Translating it yields CASSPRTGGVDTQYF.

Comment on this clone: An end of the junction does not agree with germline; a read error may underlie this. The rearrangement links TRBV10-2 to TRBJ1-2, with D possibly TRBD1 on 5 matching bases. The CDR3 has 14 amino acids. The germline V gene encodes CDR1 WSHSY and CDR2 SAAADI. CDR3 nucleotide sequence: TGCGCCAGCAGCGAGTCGACAGAAGTCTATGGCTACACCTTC. Encoded protein: CASSESTEVYGYTF.